This entry lists 15 T cell receptor beta chains sequenced from one sample in a study of immune evolution from preneoplasia to lung adenocarcinoma (dated by TCRdb to 2020 to 2022). Library generation was performed with the immunoSEQ multiplex PCR assay. TCRdb mirrors the immuneACCESS table, restricted to in-frame sequences. Some clones are absent from its copies; in checked studies, under half trace to an unresolved V gene, and the reason for the others is unknown. The sample table shows around 4,600 clones, and roughly 72% are seen once. Of the sample, about 7.6% falls within the top ten clones. Source material: FFPE adjacent normal lung tissue. These TCRs come from a person aged 55-80 years with lung adenocarcinoma.

V usage is TRBV9 and J usage is TRBJ2-7; TRBD1 or TRBD2 may be the D gene (6 bases each). There are 15 residues in the CDR3. CDR1 is SGDLS, CDR2 YYNGEE, per germline. The V gene lost 0 bases and the J gene lost 3 bases, with 13 bases spanning the gap. The CDR3 reads CASSVGEGGIYEQYF. The CDR3 DNA reads as TGTGCCAGCAGCGTAGGGGAAGGGGGGATCTACGAGCAGTACTTC.

The chain joins TRBV6-1 to TRBJ2-7; 8 bases align to TRBD2. The germline V gene has CDR1 MNHNS and CDR2 SASEGT. The CDR3 consists of 15 residues. V lost 7 bases and J lost 2; bases outside the gene matches: 10. The CDR3 reads CASNRGGDTTYEQYF. In DNA form, the CDR3 reads TGTGCCAGCAACCGGGGGGGAGACACCACCTACGAGCAGTACTTC.

V gene TRBV6-6 combines with J gene TRBJ1-4, with D uncertain. From germline, CDR1 is MNHNY and CDR2 SVGAGI (reference sequence). The length of the CDR3 is 14 residues. V was pared by 7 bases and J by 8 bases, with 17 bases between. For the CDR3, the DNA is TGTGCCAGCACCAACGGGAGGGCACGGGAAAAACTGTTTTTT. Translating gives CASTNGRAREKLFF.

CDR3: CASTRGIGTDTQYF. The CDR3 DNA sequence: TGTGCCAGCACGAGGGGGATAGGAACAGATACGCAGTATTTT. V usage is TRBV28 and J usage is TRBJ2-3; a weak D match, TRBD1 (6 bases). The length of the CDR3 is 14 residues. The germline V and J ends were trimmed by 7 bases and 3 bases, with 14 bases remaining between them. CDR1 is MDHEN and CDR2 is SYDVKM in the germline V gene.

CDR3 in amino acids: CASSFDYEGEQFF. CDR3 DNA: TGTGCCAGCAGCTTCGACTACGAGGGGGAGCAGTTCTTC. The rearrangement links TRBV7-9 to TRBJ2-1, with D perhaps given as TRBD1 or TRBD2 (5 bases each). Trimming stripped 3 bases from V and 10 bases from J, with 13 bases between. This CDR3 comprises 13 residues. Germline values: CDR1 SEHNR, CDR2 FQNEAQ (reference sequence). Full variable domain (rest looked up from reference TRBV7-9 and TRBJ2-1): DTGVSQNPRHKITKRGQNVTFRCDPISEHNRLYWYRQTLGQGPEFLTYFQNEAQLEKSRLLSDRFSAERPKGSFSTLEIQRTEQGDSAMYLCASSFDYEGEQFFGPGTRLTVL.

The chain couples TRBV10-2 to TRBJ1-5; D possibly corresponds to TRBD1 (5 bases). Trimming took 0 bases from V and 5 from J, leaving 11 bases between them. Germline V gives CDR1 WSHSY, CDR2 SAAADI. This CDR3 is built from 15 residues. The CDR3 is CASSESRGEDQPQHF. In DNA, the CDR3 is TGCGCCAGCAGTGAGTCTCGAGGGGAAGATCAGCCCCAGCATTTT.

The chain employs TRBV19 and TRBJ2-7; the match to TRBD1 covers 7 bases. V was pared by 6 bases and J by 6 bases, with 11 bases of the junction left unmatched. The CDR3 totals 14 residues. The germline CDR1 and CDR2 sequences are LNHDA and SQIVND (reference sequence). The CDR3 DNA is TGTGCCAGTAGAGGACAGGCCGACCGAAGCGAGCAGTACTTC. Its protein is CASRGQADRSEQYF.

Only a few counts were recorded for this clone. The chain uses TRBV7-8 and TRBJ2-1, with 8 positions matching TRBD1. The V gene end was trimmed by 3 bases and the J gene end by 4 bases; junction bases not matched to a gene: 5. Per germline, CDR1 SGHVS and CDR2 FQNEAQ. The CDR3 extends over 15 amino acids. CDR3 in DNA: TGTGCCAGCAGCTTTGCGGGACAGGTGTACAATGAGCAGTTCTTC. As protein: CASSFAGQVYNEQFF. The full variable domain, in which reference TRBV7-8 and TRBJ2-1 provide the parts outside the CDR3, is GAGVSQSPRYKVAKRGQDVALRCDPISGHVSLFWYQQALGQGPEFLTYFQNEAQLDKSGLPSDRFFAERPEGSVSTLKIQRTQQEDSAVYLCASSFAGQVYNEQFFGPGTRLTVL.

The chain recombines TRBV18 with TRBJ2-7; perhaps TRBD1 as D (6 bases). The germline V and J ends were trimmed by 5 bases and 2 bases, with 19 bases remaining between them. The CDR3 is 16 amino acids. Germline V gives CDR1 KGHSH, CDR2 LQKENI. CDR3 residues: CASSAYWQGITYEQYF. The CDR3 nucleotides read TGTGCCAGCTCAGCCTATTGGCAGGGGATTACCTACGAGCAGTACTTC.

This clone is termed large (0.1 to 1%). This chain uses TRBV28 with TRBJ1-5, with a tentative D call TRBD1 (5 bases). The V gene's germline CDR1 is MDHEN and CDR2 SYDVKM. The CDR3 sequence is 13 residues long. The V end lost 6 bases, the J end lost 11 bases, and 17 bases lay between the germline ends. The CDR3 loop is CASRQPGRPSQHF. Here the CDR3 DNA reads TGTGCCAGCAGACAGCCGGGACGGCCTTCCCAGCATTTT.

The chain employs TRBV25-1 and TRBJ2-1, with TRBD2 matching over 8 bases. Germline CDR1 reads MGHDK; CDR2 reads SYGVNS. CDR3 length equals 15 residues. With 1 base clipped from V and 6 bases from J, the junction kept 5 bases outside the gene matches. The CDR3 DNA is TGTGCCAGCAGTGAATCGGGAGGGATTCGCAATGAGCAGTTCTTC. It codes for CASSESGGIRNEQFF.

The chain joins TRBV11-2 to TRBJ1-1, with D perhaps TRBD1 (5 bases). This CDR3 is 14 amino acids long. Per germline, CDR1 SGHAT and CDR2 FQNNGV. V was clipped by 5 bases and J by 1 base, with 11 bases between them. For the CDR3, the DNA is TGTGCCAGCAGCCGGGGCCGCTCGAACACTGAAGCTTTCTTT. Its protein product is CASSRGRSNTEAFF.

The chain couples TRBV6-1 to TRBJ2-7, with 9 bases aligning to TRBD2. The CDR3 length is 14 residues. Per germline, CDR1 MNHNS and CDR2 SASEGT. V trimming: 7 bases; J trimming: 1 base; junction bases outside the gene matches: 5. The CDR3 reads CASKVAGGSYEQYF. The CDR3 coding sequence is TGTGCCAGCAAGGTCGCGGGAGGGTCCTACGAGCAGTACTTC.

The CDR3 region has the DNA TGTGCCAGCAGCTTGGGATTTTGGGAGCAGTACTTC. Its translation: CASSLGFWEQYF. V gene TRBV5-6 combines with J gene TRBJ2-7; D is unresolved. V lost 0 bases to trimming and J lost 7 bases, with 8 bases between them. This CDR3 is built from 12 residues. Looked up from germline, CDR1 is SGHDT and CDR2 is YYEEEE.

CDR3 in amino acids: CASSLDTQSSYNEQFF. The DNA for the CDR3 is TGCGCCAGCAGCTTAGACACCCAGAGCTCCTACAATGAGCAGTTCTTC. This chain connects TRBV5-1 to TRBJ2-1; no clear D gene. CDR3 length: 16 residues. V lost 2 bases and J lost 0, with 12 bases in between. CDR1 and CDR2 from the germline V gene are SGHRS and YFSETQ.